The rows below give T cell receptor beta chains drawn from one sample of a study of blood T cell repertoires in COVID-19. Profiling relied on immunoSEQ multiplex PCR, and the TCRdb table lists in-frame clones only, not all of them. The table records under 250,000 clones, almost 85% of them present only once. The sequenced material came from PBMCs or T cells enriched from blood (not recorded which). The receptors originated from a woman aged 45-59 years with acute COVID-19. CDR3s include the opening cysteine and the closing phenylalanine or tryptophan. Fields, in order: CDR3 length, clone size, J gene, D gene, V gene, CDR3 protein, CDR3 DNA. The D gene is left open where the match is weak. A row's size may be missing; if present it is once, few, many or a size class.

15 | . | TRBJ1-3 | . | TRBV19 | CASSNRVRTGNTIYF | TGTGCCAGTAGTAACAGGGTTAGGACTGGAAACACCATATATTTT
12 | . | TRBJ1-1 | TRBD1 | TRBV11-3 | CASSVYRGEAFF | TGTGCCAGCAGCGTCTACAGGGGAGAAGCTTTCTTT
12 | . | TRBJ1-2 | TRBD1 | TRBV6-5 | CASSRDSYGYTF | TGTGCCAGCAGTCGGGACAGCTATGGCTACACCTTC
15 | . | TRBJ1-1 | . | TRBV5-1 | CASSLARTGNTEAFF | TGCGCCAGCAGCTTGGCCCGTACAGGGAACACTGAAGCTTTCTTT
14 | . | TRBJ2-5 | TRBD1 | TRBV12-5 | CASGETGGLATQYF | TGTGCTAGTGGTGAGACAGGGGGCTTGGCGACCCAGTACTTC
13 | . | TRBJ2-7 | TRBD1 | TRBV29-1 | CSATGQGIAEQYF | TGCAGCGCTACGGGACAGGGAATTGCCGAGCAGTACTTC
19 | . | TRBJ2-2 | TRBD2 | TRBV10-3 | CAISEAGTSGFANTGELFF | TGTGCCATCAGTGAGGCCGGGACTAGCGGGTTCGCGAACACCGGGGAGCTGTTTTTT
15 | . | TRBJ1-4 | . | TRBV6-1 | CASSDARGANEKLFF | TGTGCCAGCAGTGATGCCCGGGGAGCTAATGAAAAACTGTTTTTT
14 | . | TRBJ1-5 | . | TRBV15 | CATSRAARDQPQHF | TGTGCCACCAGCAGAGCCGCGCGGGATCAGCCCCAGCATTTT
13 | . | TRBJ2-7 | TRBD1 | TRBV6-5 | CASSPTGTYEQYF | TGTGCCAGCAGCCCGACAGGGACCTACGAGCAGTACTTC
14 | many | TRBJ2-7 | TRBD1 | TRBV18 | CASSQGAQTYEQYF | TGTGCCAGCTCACAGGGGGCGCAAACTTACGAGCAGTACTTC
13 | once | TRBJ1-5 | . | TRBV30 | CAWTLRGNQPQHF | TGTGCCTGGACCCTACGGGGCAATCAGCCCCAGCATTTT
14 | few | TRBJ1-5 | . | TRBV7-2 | CASSQLPSNQPQHF | TGTGCCAGCTCTCAACTCCCTTCCAATCAGCCCCAGCATTTT
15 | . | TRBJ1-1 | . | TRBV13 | CASGPWGGDRTEAFF | TGTGCCAGCGGCCCCTGGGGGGGAGACAGGACTGAAGCTTTCTTT
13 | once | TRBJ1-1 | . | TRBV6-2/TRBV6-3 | CASSLGTVSAGFF | TGTGCCAGCAGCTTGGGGACGGTCTCTGCGGGGTTCTTT
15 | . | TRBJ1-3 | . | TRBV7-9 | CASSLEGGIGNTIYF | TGTGCCAGCAGCTTAGAAGGAGGGATCGGAAACACCATATATTTT
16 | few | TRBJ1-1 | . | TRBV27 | CASSLRGTAANTEAFF | TGTGCCAGCAGTTTACGCGGAACGGCAGCGAACACTGAAGCTTTCTTT
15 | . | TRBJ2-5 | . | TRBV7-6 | CASSFSGYSQETQYF | TGTGCCAGCAGCTTTAGCGGTTACTCTCAAGAGACCCAGTACTTC
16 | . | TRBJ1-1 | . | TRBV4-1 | CASSQELIRSNTEAFF | TGCGCCAGCAGCCAAGAACTAATTCGGAGTAACACTGAAGCTTTCTTT
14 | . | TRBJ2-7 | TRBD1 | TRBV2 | CASSVDRGRAEQYF | TGTGCCAGCAGTGTAGACAGGGGGCGAGCCGAGCAGTACTTC
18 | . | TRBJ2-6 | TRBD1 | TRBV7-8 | CASSSGQGGGSGANVLTF | TGTGCCAGCAGCTCTGGACAGGGAGGTGGCTCTGGGGCCAACGTCCTGACTTTC
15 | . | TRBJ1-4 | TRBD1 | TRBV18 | CASSPYGTGNEKLFF | TGTGCCAGCTCACCATACGGGACAGGGAATGAAAAACTGTTTTTT
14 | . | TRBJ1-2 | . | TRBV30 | CAWTRQTVAYGYTF | TGTGCCTGGACTAGACAGACGGTAGCCTATGGCTACACCTTC
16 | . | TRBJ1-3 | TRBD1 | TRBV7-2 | CASSLAPTGTGNTIYF | TGTGCCAGCAGCTTAGCGCCGACAGGGACTGGAAACACCATATATTTT
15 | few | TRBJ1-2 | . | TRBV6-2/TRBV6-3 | CASSYDSYSNYGYTF | TGTGCCAGCAGTTACGACAGCTACTCTAACTATGGCTACACCTTC
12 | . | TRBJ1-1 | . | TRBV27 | CASSPPGGVAFF | TGTGCCAGCAGTCCCCCGGGGGGGGTAGCTTTCTTT
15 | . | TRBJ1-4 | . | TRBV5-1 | CASSFTGITNEKLFF | TGCGCCAGCAGCTTCACAGGGATAACTAATGAAAAACTGTTTTTT
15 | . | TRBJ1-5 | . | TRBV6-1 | CASSDGWQGYQPQHF | TGTGCCAGCAGTGATGGGTGGCAGGGCTATCAGCCCCAGCATTTT
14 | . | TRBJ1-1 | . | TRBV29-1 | CSVEERHQNTEAFF | TGCAGCGTTGAAGAACGACATCAAAACACTGAAGCTTTCTTT
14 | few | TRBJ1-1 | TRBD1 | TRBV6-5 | CASSYSTGDTEAFF | TGTGCCAGCAGTTACTCCACAGGGGACACTGAAGCTTTCTTT
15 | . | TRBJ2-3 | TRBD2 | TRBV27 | CASSSSGGTTDTQYF | TGTGCCAGCAGTTCAAGCGGGGGGACCACAGATACGCAGTATTTT
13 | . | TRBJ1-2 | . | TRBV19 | CASSIGANYGYTF | TGTGCCAGTAGTATCGGAGCTAACTATGGCTACACCTTC
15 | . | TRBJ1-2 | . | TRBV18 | CASSSRTETTYGYTF | TGTGCCAGCTCATCACGGACGGAGACTACCTATGGCTACACCTTC
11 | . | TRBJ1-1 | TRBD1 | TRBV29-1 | CSADRALEAFF | TGCAGCGCGGACAGGGCCCTTGAAGCTTTCTTT
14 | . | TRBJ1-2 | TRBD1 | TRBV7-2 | CASSPGQGYYGYTF | TGTGCCAGCAGCCCGGGACAGGGATACTATGGCTACACCTTC
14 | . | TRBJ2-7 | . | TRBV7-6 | CASSPGTDSYEQYF | TGTGCCAGCAGCCCAGGGACTGACTCCTACGAGCAGTACTTC
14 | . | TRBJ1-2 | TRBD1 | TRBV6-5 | CASTQGGAGYGYTF | TGTGCCAGCACTCAAGGGGGCGCAGGCTATGGCTACACCTTC
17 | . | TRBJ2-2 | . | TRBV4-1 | CASSPPGWGANTGELFF | TGCGCCAGCAGCCCGCCGGGGTGGGGGGCGAACACCGGGGAGCTGTTTTTT
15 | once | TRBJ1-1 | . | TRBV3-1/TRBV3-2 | CASSQGRGYGTEAFF | TGTGCCAGCAGCCAAGGTAGAGGGTATGGAACTGAAGCTTTCTTT
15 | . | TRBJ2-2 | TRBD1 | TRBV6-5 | CASSSRGQNTGELFF | TGTGCCAGCAGCTCCAGGGGGCAGAACACCGGGGAGCTGTTTTTT
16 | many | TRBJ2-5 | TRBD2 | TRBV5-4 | CASSLPAGGNQETQYF | TGTGCCAGCAGCTTGCCAGCGGGGGGAAACCAAGAGACCCAGTACTTC
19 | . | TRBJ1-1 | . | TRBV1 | CTSSQDGTFCGVMNTEAFF | TGCACCAGCAGCCAAGACGGGACATTCTGTGGGGTGATGAACACTGAAGCTTTCTTT
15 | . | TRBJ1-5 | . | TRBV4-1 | CASSQDFISNQPQHF | TGCGCCAGCAGCCAAGATTTTATTAGCAATCAGCCCCAGCATTTT
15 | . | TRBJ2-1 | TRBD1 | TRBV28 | CASSTSGTGVYEQFF | TGTGCCAGCAGTACTTCCGGGACAGGGGTCTATGAGCAGTTCTTC
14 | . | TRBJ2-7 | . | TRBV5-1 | CASSLFGMAYEQYF | TGCGCCAGCAGCTTATTCGGTATGGCCTACGAGCAGTACTTC
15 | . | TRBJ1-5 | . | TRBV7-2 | CASSLARGSNQPQHF | TGTGCCAGCAGCTTAGCTAGGGGCAGCAATCAGCCCCAGCATTTT
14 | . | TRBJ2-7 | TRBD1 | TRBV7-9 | CASSPGGISYEQYF | TGTGCCAGCAGCCCAGGGGGTATTTCCTACGAGCAGTACTTC
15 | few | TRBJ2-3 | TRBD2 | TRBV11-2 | CASSLGGGGSDTQYF | TGTGCCAGCAGCTTAGGCGGGGGGGGGTCAGATACGCAGTATTTT